This T cell receptor (beta chain) was found in a study of OX40 agonist ivuxolimab in advanced cancers. Data came from immunoSEQ multiplex PCR; TCRdb stores just in-frame clones and leaves some out. The sample shows 35,000 to 55,000 clones, just under 90% of them seen only once. The CDR3 totals 14 residues. V was cut by 8 bases and J by 5 bases, with 18 bases left in between. In germline, CDR1 is MNHNY, CDR2 SVGAGI (reference sequence). V usage is TRBV6-6 and J usage is TRBJ2-5; D remains unclear. The sequences come from CD4+ or CD8+ T cells sorted from blood, collected in a trial of the OX40 agonist ivuxolimab. This receptor was obtained from an adult with an advanced solid tumor such as melanoma, head and neck, liver or kidney cancer. CDR3 residues: CASRRSGFQETQYF. CDR3 nucleotides: TGTGCCAGCCGCCGGAGTGGCTTCCAGGAGACCCAGTACTTC.